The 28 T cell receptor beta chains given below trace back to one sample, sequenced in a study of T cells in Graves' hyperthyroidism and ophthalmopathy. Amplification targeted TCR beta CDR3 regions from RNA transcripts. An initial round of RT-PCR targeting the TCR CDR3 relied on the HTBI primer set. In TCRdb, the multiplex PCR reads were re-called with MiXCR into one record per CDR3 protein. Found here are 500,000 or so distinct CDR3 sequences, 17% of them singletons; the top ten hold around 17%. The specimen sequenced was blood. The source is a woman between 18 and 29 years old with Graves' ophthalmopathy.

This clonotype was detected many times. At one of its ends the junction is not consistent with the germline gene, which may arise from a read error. This CDR3 is CARTGWGKAYEQYF. Here the CDR3 DNA reads TGCGCCCGAACTGGCTGGGGGAAAGCCTACGAGCAGTACTTC. V usage is TRBV7-3 and J usage is TRBJ2-7; D is tentatively TRBD1 or TRBD2 (5 bases each). Germline loops: CDR1 SGHTA, CDR2 FQGTGA. The CDR3 length is 14 residues.

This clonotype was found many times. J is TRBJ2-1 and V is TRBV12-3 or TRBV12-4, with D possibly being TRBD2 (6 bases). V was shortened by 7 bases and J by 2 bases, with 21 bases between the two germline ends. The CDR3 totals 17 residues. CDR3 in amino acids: CASTLELARRAYNEQFF. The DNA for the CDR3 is TGTGCCAGCACCCTCGAATTAGCACGGAGGGCCTACAATGAGCAGTTCTTC.

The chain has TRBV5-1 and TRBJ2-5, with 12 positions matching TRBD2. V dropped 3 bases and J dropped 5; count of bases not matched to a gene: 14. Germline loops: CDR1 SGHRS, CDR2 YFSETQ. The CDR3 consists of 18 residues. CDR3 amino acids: CASSSGLAGLTSGETQYF. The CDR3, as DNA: TGCGCCAGCAGCTCCGGACTAGCGGGGCTAACATCGGGGGAGACCCAGTACTTC.

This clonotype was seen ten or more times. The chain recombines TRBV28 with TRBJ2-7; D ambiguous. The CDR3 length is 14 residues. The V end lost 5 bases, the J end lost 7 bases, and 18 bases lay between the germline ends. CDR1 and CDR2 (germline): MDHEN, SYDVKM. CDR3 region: CASSHPPPSVEQYF. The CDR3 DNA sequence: TGTGCCAGCAGTCATCCCCCCCCATCGGTGGAGCAGTACTTC. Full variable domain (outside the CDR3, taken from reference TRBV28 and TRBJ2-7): DVKVTQSSRYLVKRTGEKVFLECVQDMDHENMFWYRQDPGLGLRLIYFSYDVKMKEKGDIPEGYSVSREKKERFSLILESASTNQTSMYLCASSHPPPSVEQYFGPGTRLTVT.

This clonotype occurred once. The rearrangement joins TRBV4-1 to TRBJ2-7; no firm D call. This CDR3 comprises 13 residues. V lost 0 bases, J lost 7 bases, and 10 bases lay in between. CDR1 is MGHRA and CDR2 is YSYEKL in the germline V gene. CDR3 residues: CASSQEATREQYF. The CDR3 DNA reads TGCGCCAGCAGCCAAGAGGCGACTCGGGAGCAGTACTTC.

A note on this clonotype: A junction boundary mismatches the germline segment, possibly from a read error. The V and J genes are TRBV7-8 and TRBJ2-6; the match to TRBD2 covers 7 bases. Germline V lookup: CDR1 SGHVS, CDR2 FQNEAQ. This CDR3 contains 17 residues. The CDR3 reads CASSLRLRGSVANVLTF. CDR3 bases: TGTGCCAGCAGCTTAAGGTTGCGGGGGTCTGTGGCCAACGTCCTGACTTTC.

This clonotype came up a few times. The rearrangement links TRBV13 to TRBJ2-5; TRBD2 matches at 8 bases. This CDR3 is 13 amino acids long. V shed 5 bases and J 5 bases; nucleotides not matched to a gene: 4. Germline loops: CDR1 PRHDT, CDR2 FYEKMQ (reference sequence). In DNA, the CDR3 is TGTGCCAGCAGCGCGGGGGGCCTGGAGACCCAGTACTTC. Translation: CASSAGGLETQYF.

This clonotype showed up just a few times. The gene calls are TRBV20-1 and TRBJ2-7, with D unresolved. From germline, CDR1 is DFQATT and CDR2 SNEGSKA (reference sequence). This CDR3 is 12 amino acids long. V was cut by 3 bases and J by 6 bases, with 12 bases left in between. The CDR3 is CSASHLPGEQYF. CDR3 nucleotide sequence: TGCAGTGCTAGTCACCTACCCGGCGAGCAGTACTTC.

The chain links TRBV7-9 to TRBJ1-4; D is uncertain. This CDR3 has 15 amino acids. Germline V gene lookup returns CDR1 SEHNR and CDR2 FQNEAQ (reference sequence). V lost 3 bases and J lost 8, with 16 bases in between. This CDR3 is CASSFWGVGNEKLFF. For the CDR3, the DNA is TGTGCCAGCAGCTTTTGGGGTGTTGGCAACGAAAAACTGTTTTTT.

CDR3 protein: CASSRPDRDQPEAFF. CDR3 coding DNA: TGTGCCAGCAGCCGCCCGGACAGGGATCAACCTGAAGCTTTCTTT. The chain joins TRBV4-2 to TRBJ1-1, with 8 bases matching TRBD1. CDR3 length: 15 residues. After removal of 4 bases from V and 6 bases from J, the junction contained 10 bases not matched to a gene. Germline loops: CDR1 LGHNA, CDR2 YNFKEQ.

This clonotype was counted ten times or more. CDR3 nucleotide sequence: TGTGCCAGCGAGGGTTGGATCTCTAATGAAAAACTGTTTTTT. Translated: CASEGWISNEKLFF. The J gene is TRBJ1-4, the V gene TRBV2; D ambiguous. Germline CDR1 reads SNHLY; CDR2 reads FYNNEI. This CDR3 is 14 amino acids long. Between the trimmed V and J ends, which lost 8 bases and 3 bases, there was a span of 13 bases.

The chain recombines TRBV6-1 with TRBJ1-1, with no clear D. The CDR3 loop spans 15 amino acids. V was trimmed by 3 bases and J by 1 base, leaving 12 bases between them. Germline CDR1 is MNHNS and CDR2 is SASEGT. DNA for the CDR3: TGTGCCAGCAGTGATCCTCCTGCTGGGAACACTGAAGCTTTCTTT. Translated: CASSDPPAGNTEAFF.

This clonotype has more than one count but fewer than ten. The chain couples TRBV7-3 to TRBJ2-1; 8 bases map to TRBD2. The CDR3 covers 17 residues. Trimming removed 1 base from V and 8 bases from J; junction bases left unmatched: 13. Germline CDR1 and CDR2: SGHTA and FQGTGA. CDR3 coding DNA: TGTGCCAGCAGCTTAAGAGGTAGCGGGATTGGGAAGGATGAGCAGTTCTTC. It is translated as CASSLRGSGIGKDEQFF.

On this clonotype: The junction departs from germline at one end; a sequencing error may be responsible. CDR3 protein: CASSQSTPNTRELFF. CDR3 DNA sequence: TGTGCCAGCTCACAGAGTACCCCGAACACCAGGGAGCTGTTTTTT. This chain joins TRBV18 and TRBJ2-2; D unclear. CDR3 size: 15 residues. Germline lookup yields CDR1 KGHSH and CDR2 LQKENI.

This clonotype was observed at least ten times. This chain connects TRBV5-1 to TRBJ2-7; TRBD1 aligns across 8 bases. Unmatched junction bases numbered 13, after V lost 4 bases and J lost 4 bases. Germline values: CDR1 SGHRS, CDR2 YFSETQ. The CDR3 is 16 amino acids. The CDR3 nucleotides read TGCGCCAGCAGCCCAGTCTCAGGACAGGGAGGTTACGAGCAGTACTTC. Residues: CASSPVSGQGGYEQYF.

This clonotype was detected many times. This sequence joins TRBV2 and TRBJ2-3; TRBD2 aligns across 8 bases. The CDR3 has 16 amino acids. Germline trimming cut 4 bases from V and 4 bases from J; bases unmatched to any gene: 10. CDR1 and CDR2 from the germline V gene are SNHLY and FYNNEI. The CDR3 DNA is TGTGCCAGCAGTGCGGGACTAGGTCTGGGGTCAGATACGCAGTATTTT. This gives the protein CASSAGLGLGSDTQYF.

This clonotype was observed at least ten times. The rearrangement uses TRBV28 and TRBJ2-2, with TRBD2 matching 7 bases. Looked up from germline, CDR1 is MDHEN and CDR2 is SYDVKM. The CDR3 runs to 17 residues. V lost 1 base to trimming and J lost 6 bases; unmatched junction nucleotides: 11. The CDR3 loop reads CASSLLASGGKPGELFF. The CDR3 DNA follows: TGTGCCAGCAGTTTATTAGCTAGCGGAGGAAAACCCGGGGAGCTGTTTTTT.

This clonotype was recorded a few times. CDR3 in DNA: TGTGCCAGCAGCTTAATAGCGGGGGGCGAGGAGCAGTACTTC. Translated, it gives CASSLIAGGEEQYF. The chain couples TRBV11-2 to TRBJ2-7; 10 bases line up with TRBD2. The germline V gene encodes CDR1 SGHAT and CDR2 FQNNGV. V was pared by 2 bases and J by 7 bases, with 5 bases of the junction left unmatched. The CDR3 has 14 residues.

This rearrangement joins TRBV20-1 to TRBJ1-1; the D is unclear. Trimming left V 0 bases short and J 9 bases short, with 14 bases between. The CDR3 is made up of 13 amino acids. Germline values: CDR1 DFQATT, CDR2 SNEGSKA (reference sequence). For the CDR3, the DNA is TGCAGTGCTAGAGATGTGACTCATTTTAAAGCTTTCTTT. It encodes CSARDVTHFKAFF.

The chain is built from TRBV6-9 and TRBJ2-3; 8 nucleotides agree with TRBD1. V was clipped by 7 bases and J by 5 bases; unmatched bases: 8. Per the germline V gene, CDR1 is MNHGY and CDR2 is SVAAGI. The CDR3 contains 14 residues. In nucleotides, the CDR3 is TGTGCCAGCATTTCGCAGGGGGCAGGAGATACGCAGTATTTT. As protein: CASISQGAGDTQYF.

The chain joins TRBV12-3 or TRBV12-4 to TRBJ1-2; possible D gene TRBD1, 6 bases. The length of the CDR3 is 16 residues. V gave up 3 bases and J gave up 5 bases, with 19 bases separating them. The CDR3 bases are TGTGCCAGCAGTTTTGGGAGGGGGGGGGGGGGATATGGCTACACCTTC. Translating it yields CASSFGRGGGGYGYTF.

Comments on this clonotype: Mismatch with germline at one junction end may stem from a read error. DNA for the CDR3: TGTGCCAGCAGCTTCTTTCTGGGACTAGCGGGGGAGTACACCGGGGAGCTGGTTTTT. As protein: CASSFFLGLAGEYTGELVF. The gene calls are TRBV13 and TRBJ2-2; 14 bases agree with TRBD2. The CDR3 has 19 amino acids. Germline loops: CDR1 PRHDT, CDR2 FYEKMQ (reference sequence). Together with reference TRBV13 and TRBJ2-2, the CDR3 gives the full variable domain: AAGVIQSPRHLIKEKRETATLKCYPIPRHDTVYWYQQGPGQDPQFLISFYEKMQSDKGSIPDRFSAQQFSDYHSELNMSSLELGDSALYFCASSFFLGLAGEYTGELVFGEGSRLTVL.

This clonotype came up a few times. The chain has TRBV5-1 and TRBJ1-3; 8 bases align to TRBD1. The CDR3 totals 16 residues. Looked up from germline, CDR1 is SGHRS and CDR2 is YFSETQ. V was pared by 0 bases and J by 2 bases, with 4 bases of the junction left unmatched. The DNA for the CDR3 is TGCGCCAGCAGCTTGGGACAGGGGCTAGCTGGAAACACCATATATTTT. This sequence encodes CASSLGQGLAGNTIYF.

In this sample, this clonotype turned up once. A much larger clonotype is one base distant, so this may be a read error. The chain's CDR3 is CASSEDGRGDQPQHF. The DNA of the CDR3 is TGTGCCAGCAGTGAAGACGGGAGGGGCGATCAGCCCCAGCATTTT. The chain recombines TRBV6-1 with TRBJ1-5, with D perhaps TRBD1 (5 bases). V was shortened by 1 base and J by 5 bases, with 12 bases between the two germline ends. The CDR3 consists of 15 residues. CDR1 is MNHNS, CDR2 SASEGT, per germline.

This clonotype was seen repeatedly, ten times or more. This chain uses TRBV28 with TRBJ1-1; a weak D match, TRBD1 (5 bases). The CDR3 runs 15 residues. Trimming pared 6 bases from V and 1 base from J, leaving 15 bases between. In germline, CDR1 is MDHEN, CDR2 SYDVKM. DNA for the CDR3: TGTGCCAGCAGCCCCCAGGGCAGCGGGAACACTGAAGCTTTCTTT. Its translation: CASSPQGSGNTEAFF.

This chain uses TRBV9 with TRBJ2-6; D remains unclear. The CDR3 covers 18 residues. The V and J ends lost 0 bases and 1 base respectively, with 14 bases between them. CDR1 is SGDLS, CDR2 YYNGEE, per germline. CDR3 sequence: CASSVGDTTVSGANVLTF. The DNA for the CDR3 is TGTGCCAGCAGCGTAGGAGACACAACGGTTTCTGGGGCCAACGTCCTGACTTTC.

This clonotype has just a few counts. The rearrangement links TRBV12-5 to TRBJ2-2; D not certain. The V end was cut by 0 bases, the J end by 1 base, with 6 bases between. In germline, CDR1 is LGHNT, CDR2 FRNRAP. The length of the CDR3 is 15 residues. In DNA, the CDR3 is TGTGCTAGTGGTTTGGTACTTGGGAACACCGGGGAGCTGTTTTTT. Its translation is CASGLVLGNTGELFF.

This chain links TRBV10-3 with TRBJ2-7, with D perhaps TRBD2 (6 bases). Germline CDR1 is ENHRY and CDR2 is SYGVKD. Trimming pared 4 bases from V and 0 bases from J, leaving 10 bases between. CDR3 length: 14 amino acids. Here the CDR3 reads CAISADSGSYEQYF. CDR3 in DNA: TGTGCCATCAGTGCTGATAGCGGCTCCTACGAGCAGTACTTC.